These T cell receptor beta chains were read from a single sample in a study of T cells in Graves' hyperthyroidism and ophthalmopathy. TCRdb independently ran MiXCR on the multiplex PCR reads; one entry per CDR3 protein. In the table there are more than 50,000 distinct CDR3 sequences, around half of which are singletons. Sequencing was performed on blood. The receptors were sampled from a woman in her 30s with Graves' ophthalmopathy. The CDR3 runs from the conserved cysteine through the conserved F or W. The order of the fields is V gene, J gene, D gene, clone size, CDR3 DNA, CDR3 protein. The D gene is left open where the match is weak. For some rows the clone size is stated as once, few or many, or as a class when expanded; others skip it.

V: TRBV11-2; J: TRBJ2-1; D: TRBD2; size: many; DNA: TGTGCCAGCAGCTTAGGTCTAGCGGAGTACAATGAGCAGTTCTTC; CDR3: CASSLGLAEYNEQFF
V: TRBV7-9; J: TRBJ2-3; D: .; size: .; DNA: TGTGCCAGCAGCTTATGGGTCGGGAGCACAGATACGCAGTATTTT; CDR3: CASSLWVGSTDTQYF
V: TRBV12-3/TRBV12-4; J: TRBJ2-1; D: .; size: many; DNA: TGTGCCAGCAGTTTATTCGGGGGCGCGCCCTACAATGAGCAGTTCTTC; CDR3: CASSLFGGAPYNEQFF
V: TRBV10-3; J: TRBJ2-3; D: TRBD2; size: .; DNA: TGTGCCATCAGTGTAGGTAGCGGGTCCGGCACAGATACGCAGTATTTT; CDR3: CAISVGSGSGTDTQYF
V: TRBV19; J: TRBJ2-2; D: TRBD2; size: many; DNA: TGTGCCAGTAAAGGACTAGCGAACCGGAAGCTGTTTTTT; CDR3: CASKGLANRKLFF
V: TRBV7-2; J: TRBJ1-5; D: .; size: few; DNA: TGTGCCAGCAGCTTGGTGGGATCGAGCAATCAGCCCCAGCATTTT; CDR3: CASSLVGSSNQPQHF
V: TRBV7-3; J: TRBJ2-7; D: TRBD1; size: .; DNA: TGTGCCAGCAGCCCCGACAGGGGGTACGAGCAGTACTTC; CDR3: CASSPDRGYEQYF
V: TRBV7-9; J: TRBJ2-7; D: TRBD2; size: .; DNA: TGTGCCAGCAGCTTAGGCCGCACGGGAGGGTTCTACGAGCAGTACTTC; CDR3: CASSLGRTGGFYEQYF
V: TRBV20-1; J: TRBJ2-3; D: .; size: many; DNA: TGCAGTCCCCCCGGCGTTTCTAGCACAGATACGCAGTATTTT; CDR3: CSPPGVSSTDTQYF
V: TRBV10-3; J: TRBJ1-5; D: .; size: .; DNA: TGTGCCATCAGTTTTGATACGGGATTCTATCAGCCCCAGCATTTT; CDR3: CAISFDTGFYQPQHF
V: TRBV4-1; J: TRBJ2-7; D: TRBD2; size: many; DNA: TGCGCCAGCAGCCAAGTAGTCTCAGGGAGGGGCGAGCAGTACTTC; CDR3: CASSQVVSGRGEQYF
V: TRBV5-5; J: TRBJ2-5; D: TRBD1; size: .; DNA: TGTGCCAGCAGCCTAACCGGGACAGGGGAGACCCAGTACTTC; CDR3: CASSLTGTGETQYF
V: TRBV20-1; J: TRBJ2-7; D: TRBD2; size: many; DNA: TGCAGTGCTAGAGACCTAGCGGGACGATACGAGCAGTACTTC; CDR3: CSARDLAGRYEQYF
V: TRBV19; J: TRBJ2-1; D: .; size: .; DNA: TGTGCCTGTAGTATAGCCACCGGCGGACCCTACAATGAGCAGTTCTTC; CDR3: CACSIATGGPYNEQFF
V: TRBV5-1; J: TRBJ2-7; D: .; size: many; DNA: TGCGCCAGCAGAAACGTGACGGACGAGCAGTACTTC; CDR3: CASRNVTDEQYF
V: TRBV7-8; J: TRBJ2-2; D: .; size: many; DNA: TGTGCCAGCAGCCGACACCAGGCCGGAGCCCCCACCGGGGAGCTGTTTTTT; CDR3: CASSRHQAGAPTGELFF
V: TRBV7-9; J: TRBJ2-5; D: TRBD2; size: .; DNA: TGTGCCAGCAGCTACACTAGCGGGATCACAGATACGCAGTACTTC; CDR3: CASSYTSGITDTQYF
V: TRBV2; J: TRBJ2-3; D: TRBD2; size: .; DNA: TGTGCCAGCAGTGCCCTAGGACTAGCGGGAGATACGCAGTATTTT; CDR3: CASSALGLAGDTQYF
V: TRBV13; J: TRBJ2-4; D: TRBD1; size: many; DNA: TGTGCCAGCAGTTCTACAGGGGAAGCCAAAAACATTCAGTACTTC; CDR3: CASSSTGEAKNIQYF
V: TRBV28; J: TRBJ2-7; D: .; size: many; DNA: TGTGCCAGCAGTTTCCAGGGGTTGACGAACGAGCAGTACTTC; CDR3: CASSFQGLTNEQYF
V: TRBV29-1; J: TRBJ2-5; D: .; size: .; DNA: TGCAGCGTTGCGGGAGCGAATCAGCCCCAGTACTTC; CDR3: CSVAGANQPQYF
V: TRBV12-3/TRBV12-4; J: TRBJ1-2; D: TRBD1; size: many; DNA: TGTGCCAGCAGCCAGGGACAGGGGGTCAGCTACACCTTC; CDR3: CASSQGQGVSYTF
V: TRBV5-1; J: TRBJ2-5; D: TRBD2; size: .; DNA: TGCGCCAGCAGCTCGCGGGGGGTACAAGGGACCCAGTACTTC; CDR3: CASSSRGVQGTQYF
V: TRBV5-6; J: TRBJ2-5; D: .; size: many; DNA: TGTGCCAGCACCGAATCGGGACGAGCGCTTGAGACCCAGTACTTC; CDR3: CASTESGRALETQYF
V: TRBV5-1; J: TRBJ2-7; D: .; size: .; DNA: TGCGCCAGCAGCTCGTACCACGGGGCAGACTACGAGCAGTACTTC; CDR3: CASSSYHGADYEQYF
V: TRBV3-1; J: TRBJ2-7; D: TRBD2; size: many; DNA: TGTGCCAGCAGCCCTGGGGTAGCGGGTGCCTACGAGCAGTACTTC; CDR3: CASSPGVAGAYEQYF
V: TRBV5-1; J: TRBJ1-6; D: .; size: many; DNA: TGCGCCAGCAGCTTGGGGGATTCACCCCTCCACTTT; CDR3: CASSLGDSPLHF
V: TRBV5-1; J: TRBJ2-1; D: TRBD1; size: many; DNA: TGCGCCAGCAGCGTGGGACAGGGGGTGCACAATGAGCAGTTCTTC; CDR3: CASSVGQGVHNEQFF
V: TRBV7-9; J: TRBJ2-6; D: .; size: once; DNA: TGTGCCAGCAGCTTATCAACCGGGGCCAACGTCCTGACTTTC; CDR3: CASSLSTGANVLTF